This T cell receptor beta chain derives from a study of graft-versus-host responses after intestinal transplantation (dated by TCRdb to the early 2020s). For context, the study as a whole: The transplants that recipients got were multivisceral, liver-intestinal, or isolated intestinal. Every recipient was given anti-thymocyte globulin induction, followed by roughly 3 years of maintenance tacrolimus and steroids. After intestinal transplantation, graft-versus-host and host-versus-graft alloreactive T cell clones in the graft, circulation and bone marrow were tracked using bulk TCR-beta CDR3 sequencing. To identify alloreactive clones, pre-transplant mixed lymphocyte reaction products were sequenced and compared with unstimulated pre-transplant donor and recipient T cells. Of the approximately 25 intestinal transplant recipients enrolled in the cohort, one of whom was a retransplant, a few patients without pretransplant specimens were excluded. A peak of at least 4% donor T cells among recipient peripheral blood mononuclear cells was the definition used for donor T cell macrochimerism. Rather than being sequenced by the commercial service, samples from three later patients were sequenced in-house on an Illumina MiSeq and processed with MiXCR.

Here is what the overall study found, with its caveats: Conclusions were limited by the relatively low number and heterogeneity of intestinal transplant patients. Early after transplant, peak levels of circulating GvH clones were found to be associated with declines in HvG clones. In patients with donor T cell macrochimerism, the allografts had high GvH to HvG T cell clonal ratios. GvH clones were found in recipient bone marrow, and some of the GvH clones appeared earlier in ileal mucosa or blood, which is consistent with an intestinal mucosal origin.

Comment on this clone: Which antigen it targets is not known. Nothing much larger sits one base from this clone, and base qualities are not available.

The V end loses 6 bases and the J end loses 4 bases, and a stretch of 7 bases separates them. The CDR3 measures 12 amino acids from cysteine to phenylalanine. The retained sequence is limited to the CDR3, 36 bases, with the frame set at the first base. Reading the germline V gene gives CDR1 MNHEY and CDR2 SVGAGI. Libraries were constructed by the immunoSEQ multiplex PCR assay. In most patients, genomic DNA was isolated using the Qiagen DNeasy Blood and Tissue Kit and sent frozen to Adaptive Biotechnologies for TCR sequencing. High-throughput TCR-beta CDR3 sequencing of genomic DNA from most patients was performed by Adaptive Biotechnologies. From the authors' description of their analysis: Adaptive's ImmunoSEQ software supplied the TCR sequencing data for 15 to 20 patients, while MiXCR and VDJtools were used to process a few other patients. To correct CD4 versus CD8 sorting errors, any sequence found in both subsets at a frequency ratio below 5:1 was removed. CDR3 nucleotide sequences shared between donor and recipient were removed because their origin could not be assigned. To be classed as alloreactive, a clone needed at least 2-fold expansion over unstimulated cells and a minimum CFSE-low frequency of 0.002% (template counts) or 0.001% (read counts). A clone was considered mappable if detected in the sequenced pre-transplant spleen, lymph node, or MLR CFSE-low populations of the donor or recipient. Cumulative frequency of alloreactive clones was calculated as a percentage of all sequences weighted by copy number. TCRdb mirrors the immuneACCESS table, restricted to in-frame sequences. Some clones are absent from its copies; in checked studies, under half trace to an unresolved V gene, and the reason for the others is unknown. V, J and clone size are those of that table, while D and trimming were read from the DNA. The sample data list about 120,000 clones, and about nine tenths of these were observed just once. 0.18% of the sample is in the top ten clones.

Explained via the paper, the time point label denotes: cells obtained before transplantation from donor or recipient. CD3+CD4+ and CD3+CD8+ populations were FACS-sorted from unstimulated pre-transplant donor and recipient cells taken from spleen or lymph nodes. This material consisted of unstimulated CD4+ T cells sorted from spleen or lymph node cells, taken before intestinal transplant. The chain links TRBV6-5 with TRBJ1-5; a tentative D call is TRBD1 (5 bases match). The TCR originated in a human donor who received an intestinal transplant. The sequenced DNA: TGTGCCAGCAGGGACACAAATCAGCCCCAGCATTTT. Its protein product is CASRDTNQPQHF.